The 2 T cell receptor beta chains listed next were all sequenced from one sample in a study of healthy donors' naive CD4 and CD8 T cells. TCR libraries were built from about 500 ng of total RNA by linear amplification. TCRdb passed the reads through MiXCR, listing each CDR3 protein once. The data show 150,000 to 200,000 distinct CDR3 sequences, nearly 75% seen once. Sequencing input: naive CD4+ and CD8+ T cells sorted from blood, pooled from several donors. The receptors were gathered from a pool of human donors in good health; the sample pools cells from several healthy donors.

The chain carries TRBV6-5 and TRBJ1-3, with D maybe TRBD1 (5 bases). Trimming removed 2 bases at V and 4 bases at J, with 15 bases between. Germline-derived CDR1 and CDR2 are MNHEY and SVGAGI. The CDR3 has 16 residues. CDR3 nucleotides: TGTGCCAGCAGTTACACCGGGGCTCCGGGGGGAAACACCATATATTTT. Its translation: CASSYTGAPGGNTIYF.

The V and J genes are TRBV2 and TRBJ2-5, with D tentatively TRBD2 (6 bases). Germline CDR1 SNHLY, CDR2 FYNNEI. The CDR3 sequence is 12 residues long. Trimming removed 8 bases from V and 4 bases from J, with 11 bases in between. This CDR3 is CASLTEGETQYF. The CDR3 DNA is TGTGCCAGCCTTACGGAGGGAGAGACCCAGTACTTC.